This T cell receptor beta chain was retrieved from a study of siplizumab effects on memory and regulatory T cells. The study's findings and limits: Treg origin accounted for an average of 68.8% of mappable alloreactive CD4+ clones with siplizumab and under 30% in controls.

Sequencing was performed with immunoSEQ multiplex PCR; in TCRdb, only in-frame clones are kept and a portion is missing. The sample lists about 56,000 clones; around 97% were seen once. Notes on this clone: Its antigen is unidentified.

V trimming: 2 bases; J trimming: 2 bases; junction bases outside the gene matches: 2. Germline assignment: CDR1 SGHNT and CDR2 YENEEA. This CDR3 is 16 amino acids long. This TCR derives from a human donor in good health. The material sequenced was naive CD8+ T cells sorted from blood. The genes are TRBV11-3 and TRBJ2-1, with 11 bases lining up with TRBD2. The CDR3 sequence: CASSLPGLAAYNEQFF. CDR3 nucleotides: TGTGCCAGCAGCTTACCGGGACTAGCGGCCTACAATGAGCAGTTCTTC.